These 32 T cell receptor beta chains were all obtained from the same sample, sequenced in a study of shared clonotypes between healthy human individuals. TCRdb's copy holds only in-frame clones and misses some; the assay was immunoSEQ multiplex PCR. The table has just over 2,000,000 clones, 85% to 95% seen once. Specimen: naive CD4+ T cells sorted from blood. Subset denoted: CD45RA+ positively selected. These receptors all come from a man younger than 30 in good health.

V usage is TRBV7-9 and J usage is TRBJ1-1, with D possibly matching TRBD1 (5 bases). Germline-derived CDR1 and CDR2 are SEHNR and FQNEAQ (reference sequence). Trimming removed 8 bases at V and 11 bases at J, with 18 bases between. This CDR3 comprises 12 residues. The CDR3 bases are TGTGCCAGCTCCTCTAGATTGGCAGGGGCTTTCTTT. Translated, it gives CASSSRLAGAFF. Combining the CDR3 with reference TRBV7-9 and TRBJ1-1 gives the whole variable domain DTGVSQNPRHKITKRGQNVTFRCDPISEHNRLYWYRQTLGQGPEFLTYFQNEAQLEKSRLLSDRFSAERPKGSFSTLEIQRTEQGDSAMYLCASSSRLAGAFFGQGTRLTVV.

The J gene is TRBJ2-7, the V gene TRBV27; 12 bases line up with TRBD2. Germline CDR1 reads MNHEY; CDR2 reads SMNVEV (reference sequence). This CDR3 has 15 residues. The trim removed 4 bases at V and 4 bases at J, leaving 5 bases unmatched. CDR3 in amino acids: CASSSWTSGAYEQYF. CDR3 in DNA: TGTGCCAGCAGTTCCTGGACTAGCGGGGCTTACGAGCAGTACTTC.

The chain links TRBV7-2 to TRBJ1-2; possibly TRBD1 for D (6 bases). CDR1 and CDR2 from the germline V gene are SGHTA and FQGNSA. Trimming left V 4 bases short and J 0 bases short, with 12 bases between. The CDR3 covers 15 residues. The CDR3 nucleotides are TGTGCCAGCAGCTCCGACAGGCTAACTAACTATGGCTACACCTTC. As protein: CASSSDRLTNYGYTF.

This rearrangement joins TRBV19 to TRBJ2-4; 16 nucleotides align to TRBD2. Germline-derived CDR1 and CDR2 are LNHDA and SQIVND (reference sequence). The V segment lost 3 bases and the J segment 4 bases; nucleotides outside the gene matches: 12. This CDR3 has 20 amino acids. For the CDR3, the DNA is TGTGCCAGTAGTATCTTCTTAGGGACTAGCGGGAGGGAAGGGAAAAACATTCAGTACTTC. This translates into CASSIFLGTSGREGKNIQYF.

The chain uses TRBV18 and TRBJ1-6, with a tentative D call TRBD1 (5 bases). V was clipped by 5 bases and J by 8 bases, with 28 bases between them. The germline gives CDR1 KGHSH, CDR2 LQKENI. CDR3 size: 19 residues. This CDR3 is CASSAQFTGTSGVDSPLHF. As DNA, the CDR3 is TGTGCCAGCTCAGCACAGTTTACCGGGACGTCTGGGGTGGATTCACCCCTCCACTTT.

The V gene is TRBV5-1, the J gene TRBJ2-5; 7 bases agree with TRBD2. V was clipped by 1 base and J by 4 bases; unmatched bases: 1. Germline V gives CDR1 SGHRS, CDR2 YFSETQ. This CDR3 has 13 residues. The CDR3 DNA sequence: TGCGCCAGCAGCTTGAGACTAGCAGAGACCCAGTACTTC. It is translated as CASSLRLAETQYF.

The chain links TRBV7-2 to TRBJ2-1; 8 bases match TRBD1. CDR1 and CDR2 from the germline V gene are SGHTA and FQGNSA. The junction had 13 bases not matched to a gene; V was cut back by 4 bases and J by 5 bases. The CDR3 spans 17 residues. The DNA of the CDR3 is TGTGCCAGCAGCTCAACAGTCACAGGGGGACCAAACAATGAGCAGTTCTTC. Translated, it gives CASSSTVTGGPNNEQFF.

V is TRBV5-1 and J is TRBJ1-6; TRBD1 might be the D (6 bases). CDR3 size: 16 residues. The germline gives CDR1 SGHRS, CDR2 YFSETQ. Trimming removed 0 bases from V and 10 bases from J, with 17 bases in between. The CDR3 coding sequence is TGCGCCAGCAGCTTGGAAAGCGGGGGCGCGGGATCACCCCTCCACTTT. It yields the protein CASSLESGGAGSPLHF.

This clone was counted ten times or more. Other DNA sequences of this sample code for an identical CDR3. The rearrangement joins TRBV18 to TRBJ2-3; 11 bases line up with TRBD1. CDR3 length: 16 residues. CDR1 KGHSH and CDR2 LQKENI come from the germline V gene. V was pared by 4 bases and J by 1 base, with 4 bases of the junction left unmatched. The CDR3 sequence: CASSLRTGGGTDTQYF. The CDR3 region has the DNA TGTGCCAGCTCACTTCGGACAGGGGGCGGCACAGATACGCAGTATTTT.

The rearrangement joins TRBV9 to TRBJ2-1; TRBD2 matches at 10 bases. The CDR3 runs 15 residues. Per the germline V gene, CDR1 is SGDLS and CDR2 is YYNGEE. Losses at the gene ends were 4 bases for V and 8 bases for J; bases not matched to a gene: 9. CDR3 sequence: CASSQWLAGVDEQFF. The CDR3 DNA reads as TGTGCCAGCAGCCAGTGGCTAGCGGGAGTGGATGAGCAGTTCTTC.

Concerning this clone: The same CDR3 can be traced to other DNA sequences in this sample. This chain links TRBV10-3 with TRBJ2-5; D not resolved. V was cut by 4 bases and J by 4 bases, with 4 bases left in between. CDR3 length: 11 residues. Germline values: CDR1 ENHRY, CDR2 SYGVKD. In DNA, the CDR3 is TGTGCCATCAGTGCGGGAGAGACCCAGTACTTC. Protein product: CAISAGETQYF.

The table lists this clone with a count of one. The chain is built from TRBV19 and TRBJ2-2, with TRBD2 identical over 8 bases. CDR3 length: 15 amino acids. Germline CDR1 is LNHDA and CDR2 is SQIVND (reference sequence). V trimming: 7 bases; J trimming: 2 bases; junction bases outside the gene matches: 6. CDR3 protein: CASTWTSSNTGELFF. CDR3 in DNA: TGTGCCAGTACCTGGACTAGCTCAAACACCGGGGAGCTGTTTTTT.

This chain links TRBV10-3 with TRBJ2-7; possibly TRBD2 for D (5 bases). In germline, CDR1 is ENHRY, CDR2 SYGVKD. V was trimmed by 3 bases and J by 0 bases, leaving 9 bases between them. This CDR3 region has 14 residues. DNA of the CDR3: TGTGCCATCAGTGACGGACTGGGCTCCTACGAGCAGTACTTC. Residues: CAISDGLGSYEQYF.

The CDR3 DNA follows: TGTGCCAGCACGAGAGGGGGCGAAGGACAGCCCCAGCATTTT. Translated, it gives CASTRGGEGQPQHF. The gene calls are TRBV2 and TRBJ1-5; 7 bases fit TRBD1. The V and J ends lost 7 bases and 7 bases, in that order; junction bases with no gene match: 10. The CDR3 is 14 residues long. Germline V CDR1 and CDR2: SNHLY, FYNNEI.

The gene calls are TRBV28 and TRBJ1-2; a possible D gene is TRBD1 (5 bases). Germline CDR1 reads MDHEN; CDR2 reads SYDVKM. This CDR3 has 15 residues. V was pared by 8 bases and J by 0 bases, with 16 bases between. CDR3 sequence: CASFRFQGANYGYTF. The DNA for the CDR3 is TGTGCCAGCTTTAGGTTCCAAGGGGCTAACTATGGCTACACCTTC.

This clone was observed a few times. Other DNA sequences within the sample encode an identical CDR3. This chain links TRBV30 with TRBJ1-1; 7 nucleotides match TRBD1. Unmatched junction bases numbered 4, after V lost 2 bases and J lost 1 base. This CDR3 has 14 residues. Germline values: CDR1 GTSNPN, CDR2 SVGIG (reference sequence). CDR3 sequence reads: CAWSFRDRNTEAFF. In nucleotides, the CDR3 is TGTGCCTGGAGTTTCCGGGACAGGAACACTGAAGCTTTCTTT.

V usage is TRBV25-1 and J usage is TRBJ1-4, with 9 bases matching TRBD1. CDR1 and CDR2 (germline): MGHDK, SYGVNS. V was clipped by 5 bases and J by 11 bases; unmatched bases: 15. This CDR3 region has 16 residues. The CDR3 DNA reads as TGTGCCAGCAGTCCGCACCGGGACAGGGTTGACACCAAACTGTTTTTT. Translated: CASSPHRDRVDTKLFF.

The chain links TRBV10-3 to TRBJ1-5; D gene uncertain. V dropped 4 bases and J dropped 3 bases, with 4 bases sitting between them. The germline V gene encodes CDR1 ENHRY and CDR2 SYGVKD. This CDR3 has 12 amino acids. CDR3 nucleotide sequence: TGTGCCATCAGTGGGAACAATCAGCCCCAGCATTTT. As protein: CAISGNNQPQHF.

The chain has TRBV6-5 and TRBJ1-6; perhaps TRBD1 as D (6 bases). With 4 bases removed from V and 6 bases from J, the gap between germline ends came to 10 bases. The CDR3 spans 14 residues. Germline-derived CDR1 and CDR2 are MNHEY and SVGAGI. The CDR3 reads CASSSGTFNSPLHF. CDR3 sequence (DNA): TGTGCCAGCAGTTCCGGGACATTTAATTCACCCCTCCACTTT.

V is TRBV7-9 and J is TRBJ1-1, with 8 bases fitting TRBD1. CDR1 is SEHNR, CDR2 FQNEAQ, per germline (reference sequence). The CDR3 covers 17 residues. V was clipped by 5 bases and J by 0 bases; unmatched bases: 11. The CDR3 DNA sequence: TGTGCCAGCAGCGCTAAAAACTCAGGGGGCATGAACACTGAAGCTTTCTTT. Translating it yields CASSAKNSGGMNTEAFF.

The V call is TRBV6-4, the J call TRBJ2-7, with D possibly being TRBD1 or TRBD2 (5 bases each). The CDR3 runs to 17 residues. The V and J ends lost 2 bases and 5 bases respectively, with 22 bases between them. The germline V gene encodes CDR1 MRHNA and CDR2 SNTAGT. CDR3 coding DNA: TGTGCCAGCAGTGACCCCGGACGTAAACGAGGGGAAGACGAGCAGTACTTC. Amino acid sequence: CASSDPGRKRGEDEQYF.

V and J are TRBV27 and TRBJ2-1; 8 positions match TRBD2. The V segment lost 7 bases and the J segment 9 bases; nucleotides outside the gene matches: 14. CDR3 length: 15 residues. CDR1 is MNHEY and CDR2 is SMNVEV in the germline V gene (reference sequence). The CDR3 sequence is CASTPRGGGFGEQFF. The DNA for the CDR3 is TGTGCCAGCACACCTCGGGGCGGGGGGTTTGGTGAGCAGTTCTTC.

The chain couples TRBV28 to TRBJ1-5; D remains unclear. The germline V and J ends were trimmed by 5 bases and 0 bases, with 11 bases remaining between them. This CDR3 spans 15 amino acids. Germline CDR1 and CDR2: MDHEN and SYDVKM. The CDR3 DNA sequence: TGTGCCAGCAGTCTTCAAGCGGGTAGCAATCAGCCCCAGCATTTT. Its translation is CASSLQAGSNQPQHF.

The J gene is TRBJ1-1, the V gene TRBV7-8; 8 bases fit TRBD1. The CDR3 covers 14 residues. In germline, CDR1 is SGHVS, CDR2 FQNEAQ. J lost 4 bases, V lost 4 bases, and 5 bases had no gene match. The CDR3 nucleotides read TGTGCCAGCAGCTCAAGGACAGGGAGCACTGAAGCTTTCTTT. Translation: CASSSRTGSTEAFF. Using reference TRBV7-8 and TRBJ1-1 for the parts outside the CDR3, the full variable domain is GAGVSQSPRYKVAKRGQDVALRCDPISGHVSLFWYQQALGQGPEFLTYFQNEAQLDKSGLPSDRFFAERPEGSVSTLKIQRTQQEDSAVYLCASSSRTGSTEAFFGQGTRLTVV.

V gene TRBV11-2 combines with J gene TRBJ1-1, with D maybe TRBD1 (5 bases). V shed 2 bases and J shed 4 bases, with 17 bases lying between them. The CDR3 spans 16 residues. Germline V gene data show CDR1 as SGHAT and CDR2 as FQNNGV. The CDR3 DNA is TGTGCCAGCAGCTTACAACAGGAGGGTGCGGGCACTGAAGCTTTCTTT. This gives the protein CASSLQQEGAGTEAFF.

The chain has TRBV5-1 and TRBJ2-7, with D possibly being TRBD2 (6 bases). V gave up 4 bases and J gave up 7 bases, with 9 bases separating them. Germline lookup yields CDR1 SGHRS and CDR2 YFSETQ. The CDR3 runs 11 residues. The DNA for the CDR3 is TGCGCCAGCAGCCCGGGAGTGGAGCAGTACTTC. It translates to CASSPGVEQYF.

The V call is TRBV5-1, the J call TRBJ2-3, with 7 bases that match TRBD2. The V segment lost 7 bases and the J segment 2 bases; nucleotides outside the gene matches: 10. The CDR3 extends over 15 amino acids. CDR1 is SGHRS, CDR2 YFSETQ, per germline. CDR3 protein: CASGRASGPTDTQYF. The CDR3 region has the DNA TGCGCCAGCGGGAGGGCTAGCGGCCCCACAGATACGCAGTATTTT.

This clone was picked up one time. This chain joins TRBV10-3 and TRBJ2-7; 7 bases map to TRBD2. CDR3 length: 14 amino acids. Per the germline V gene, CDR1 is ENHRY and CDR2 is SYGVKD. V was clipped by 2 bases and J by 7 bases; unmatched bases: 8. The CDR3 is CAISEMGEGKEQYF. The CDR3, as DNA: TGTGCCATCAGTGAGATGGGGGAGGGGAAAGAGCAGTACTTC.

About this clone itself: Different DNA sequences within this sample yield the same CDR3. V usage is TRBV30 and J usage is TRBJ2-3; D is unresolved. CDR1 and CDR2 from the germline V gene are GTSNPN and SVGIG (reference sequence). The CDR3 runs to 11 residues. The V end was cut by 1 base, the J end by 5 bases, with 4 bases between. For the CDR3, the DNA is TGTGCCTGGAGTGCCGGAGATACGCAGTATTTT. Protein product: CAWSAGDTQYF.

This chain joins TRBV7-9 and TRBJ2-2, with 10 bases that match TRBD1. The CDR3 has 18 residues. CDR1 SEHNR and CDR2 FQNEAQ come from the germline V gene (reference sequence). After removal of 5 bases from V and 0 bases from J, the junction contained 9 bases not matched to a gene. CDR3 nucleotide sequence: TGTGCCAGCAGCGGAGGGGACAGGGGACTTGCGAACACCGGGGAGCTGTTTTTT. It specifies CASSGGDRGLANTGELFF.

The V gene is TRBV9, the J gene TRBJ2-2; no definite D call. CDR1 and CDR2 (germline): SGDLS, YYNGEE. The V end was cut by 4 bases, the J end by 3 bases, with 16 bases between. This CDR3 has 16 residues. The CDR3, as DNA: TGTGCCAGCAGCCCCTACCCTTTAGAGGACACCGGGGAGCTGTTTTTT. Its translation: CASSPYPLEDTGELFF.

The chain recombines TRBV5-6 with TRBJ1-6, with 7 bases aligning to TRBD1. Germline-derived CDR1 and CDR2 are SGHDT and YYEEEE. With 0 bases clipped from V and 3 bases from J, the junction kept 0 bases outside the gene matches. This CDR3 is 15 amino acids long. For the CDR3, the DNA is TGTGCCAGCAGCTTGGCAGGGGGCTATAATTCACCCCTCCACTTT. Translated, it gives CASSLAGGYNSPLHF.